This TCR beta chain was recorded in a study of cytomegalovirus exposure and HLA in healthy donors. Across the whole study: A previous analysis identified more than 100 million unique TCR beta sequences derived from some 200 million T cells. Among the approximately 420 donors who were genotyped, around 77% fell in the genetic ancestry cluster that is associated with self-reported Caucasian donors. Whole-study findings and limits: An analysis was carried out later, and it reportedly showed fewer N-insertions in an Asian-associated ancestry cluster than the approximately 700-donor mean. Judged likely to be a sequencing artifact was a cluster of highly shared sequence variants.

As concerns this clone: Its antigen is undetermined.

The CDR3 covers 10 residues. The V end lost 3 bases, the J end lost 7 bases, and 3 bases lay between the germline ends. Looked up from germline, CDR1 is MGHDK and CDR2 is SYGVNS. The PCR contained 60 Vbeta and 13 Jbeta primers. Profiling relied on immunoSEQ multiplex PCR, and the TCRdb table lists in-frame clones only, not all of them. The sample consists of 75,000 to 85,000 clones, about 78% of them appearing once. The clonotype originates from a male donor in good health and CMV-seronegative. The sample comprised PBMCs. The chain couples TRBV25-1 to TRBJ1-2, with D hard to call. CDR3 residues: CASSDGGYTF. DNA of the CDR3: TGTGCCAGCAGTGACGGTGGCTACACCTTC.